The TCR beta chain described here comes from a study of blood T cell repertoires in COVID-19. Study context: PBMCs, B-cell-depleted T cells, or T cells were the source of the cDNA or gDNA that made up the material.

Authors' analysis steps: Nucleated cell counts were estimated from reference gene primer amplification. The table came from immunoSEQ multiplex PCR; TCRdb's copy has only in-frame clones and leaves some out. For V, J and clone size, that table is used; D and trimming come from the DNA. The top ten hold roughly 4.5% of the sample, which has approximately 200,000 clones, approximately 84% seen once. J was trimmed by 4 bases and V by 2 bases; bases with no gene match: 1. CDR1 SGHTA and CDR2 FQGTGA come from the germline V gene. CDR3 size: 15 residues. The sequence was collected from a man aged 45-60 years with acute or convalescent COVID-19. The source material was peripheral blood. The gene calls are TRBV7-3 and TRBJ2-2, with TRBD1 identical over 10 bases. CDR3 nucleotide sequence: TGTGCCAGCAGCTTAGACAGGGGGCGCACCGGGGAGCTGTTTTTT. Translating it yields CASSLDRGRTGELFF. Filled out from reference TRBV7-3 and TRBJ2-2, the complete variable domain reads GAGVSQTPSNKVTEKGKYVELRCDPISGHTALYWYRQSLGQGPEFLIYFQGTGAADDSGLPNDRFFAVRPEGSVSTLKIQRTERGDSAVYLCASSLDRGRTGELFFGEGSRLTVL.